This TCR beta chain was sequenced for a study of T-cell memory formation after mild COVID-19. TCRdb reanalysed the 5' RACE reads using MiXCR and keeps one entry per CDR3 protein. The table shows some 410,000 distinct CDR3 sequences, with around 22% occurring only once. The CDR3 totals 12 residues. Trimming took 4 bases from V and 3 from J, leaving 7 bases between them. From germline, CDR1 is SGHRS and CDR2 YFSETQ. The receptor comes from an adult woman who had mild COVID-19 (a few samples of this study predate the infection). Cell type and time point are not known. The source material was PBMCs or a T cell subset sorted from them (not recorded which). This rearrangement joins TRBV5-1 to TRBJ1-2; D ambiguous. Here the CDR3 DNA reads TGCGCCAGCAGCGAAAGGGACTATGGCTACACCTTC. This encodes CASSERDYGYTF.